This entry lists 14 T cell receptor beta chains sequenced from one sample in a study of regulatory T cells in long-lasting Graves disease. The time point here: newly diagnosed GD, antithyroid drugs for less than 3 months. PBMCs provided the RNA from which the TCR library was made. Building the TCR beta libraries relied on iRepertoire HTBI primers, and CDR3 regions underwent Arm-PCR. MiXCR, applied by TCRdb to the multiplex PCR reads, yields one record per CDR3 protein. The data contain 300,000 to 400,000 distinct CDR3 sequences, roughly a sixth of them singletons. The sample in question was peripheral blood mononuclear cells (PBMCs), obtained at new diagnosis, from a patient treated with antithyroid drugs. These receptor sequences come from a female donor with Graves disease.

This clonotype was observed a handful of times. A much larger clone lies a single base off, so this may be a read error. The chain links TRBV3-1 to TRBJ2-3; D call uncertain. The end of the DNA is better explained by TRBJ2-1, so the J call may be wrong. CDR3 length: 12 residues. Germline lookup yields CDR1 LGHDT and CDR2 YNNKEL (reference sequence). CDR3: CASSIGTFEQFF. As DNA, the CDR3 is TGTGCCAGCAGTATTGGTACTTTTGAGCAGTTCTTC.

The V call is TRBV20-1, the J call TRBJ2-3; no reliable D call. This CDR3 spans 15 amino acids. Germline V gene lookup returns CDR1 DFQATT and CDR2 SNEGSKA (reference sequence). V lost 1 base to trimming and J lost 0 bases, with 11 bases between them. The chain's CDR3 is CSARAAQDSTDTQYF. The CDR3 DNA reads as TGCAGTGCTAGAGCCGCTCAAGATAGCACAGATACGCAGTATTTT.

This clonotype appeared many times. The genes are TRBV9 and TRBJ2-1, with 7 bases identical to TRBD2. The CDR3 totals 16 residues. V gave up 0 bases and J gave up 12 bases; unmatched junction bases: 15. Germline CDR1 is SGDLS and CDR2 is YYNGEE. CDR3: CASSVGPEAGDLRQFF. The DNA for the CDR3 is TGTGCCAGCAGCGTAGGGCCGGAGGCGGGAGATCTTAGGCAGTTCTTC.

This clonotype came up many times. The chain couples TRBV20-1 to TRBJ1-5; weak D call: TRBD1 (5 bases). V was clipped by 3 bases and J by 5 bases, with 14 bases between them. From germline, CDR1 is DFQATT and CDR2 SNEGSKA (reference sequence). CDR3 size: 14 residues. This CDR3 is CSARGLEEYQPQHF. The CDR3 DNA sequence: TGCAGTGCTAGGGGACTAGAAGAGTATCAGCCCCAGCATTTT.

This clonotype occurred many times. The chain recombines TRBV4-1 with TRBJ1-5; 8 bases map to TRBD1. Per germline, CDR1 MGHRA and CDR2 YSYEKL. This CDR3 contains 14 residues. With 2 bases clipped from V and 6 bases from J, the junction kept 3 bases outside the gene matches. CDR3 loop: CASSQLQGAQPQHF. The DNA for the CDR3 is TGCGCCAGCAGCCAACTTCAGGGGGCTCAGCCCCAGCATTTT.

This clonotype was counted ten times or more. The CDR3 loop reads CASSQEQGSPLHF. CDR3 nucleotides: TGCGCCAGCAGCCAAGAACAGGGATCACCCCTCCACTTT. The chain couples TRBV4-1 to TRBJ1-6; D possibly corresponds to TRBD1 (6 bases). V was pared by 0 bases and J by 10 bases, with 7 bases between. The CDR3 totals 13 residues. Germline lookup yields CDR1 MGHRA and CDR2 YSYEKL.

This clonotype was seen at least ten times. The CDR3 protein is CSASAGGPGANVLTF. In DNA, the CDR3 is TGCAGTGCGAGTGCCGGGGGCCCTGGGGCCAACGTCCTGACTTTC. The chain uses TRBV20-1 and TRBJ2-6, with D perhaps TRBD1 or TRBD2 (6 bases each). CDR1 and CDR2 (germline): DFQATT, SNEGSKA (reference sequence). Between the trimmed V and J ends, which lost 6 bases and 2 bases, there was a span of 14 bases. The CDR3 has 15 amino acids.

Of note for this clonotype: This likely stems from a read error, as it lies one base from a far larger clone. This chain joins TRBV7-9 and TRBJ2-5, with a possible D match to TRBD1 (6 bases). The J call may be incorrect, as the DNA end agrees better with TRBJ2-1. From germline, CDR1 is SEHNR and CDR2 FQNEAQ (reference sequence). The CDR3 totals 14 residues. CDR3 sequence reads: CVSSPNLQGNEQFF. CDR3 DNA sequence: TGTGTCAGCAGCCCAAACCTACAGGGCAATGAGCAGTTCTTC.

This clonotype was seen ten or more times. The rearrangement uses TRBV12-3 or TRBV12-4 and TRBJ2-1, with D possibly TRBD1 on 5 matching bases. This CDR3 has 15 amino acids. The V and J ends lost 4 bases and 2 bases respectively, with 12 bases between them. For the CDR3, the DNA is TGTGCCAGCAGTTCCCGAGACAGTCCCTACAATGAGCAGTTCTTC. Its translation is CASSSRDSPYNEQFF.

In its sample, this clonotype was seen many times. V is TRBV20-1 and J is TRBJ1-1; TRBD1 agrees at 7 bases. CDR3 length: 15 residues. Germline values: CDR1 DFQATT, CDR2 SNEGSKA (reference sequence). J lost 3 bases, V lost 4 bases, and 11 bases had no gene match. In nucleotides, the CDR3 is TGCAGTGCTAAAGTAACAAGGGACAGCTACACTGAAGCTTTCTTT. Translation: CSAKVTRDSYTEAFF.

This clonotype has ten or more counts. V and J are TRBV2 and TRBJ1-2; TRBD1 is a possible D gene (6 bases). The CDR3 has 13 amino acids. Per germline, CDR1 SNHLY and CDR2 FYNNEI. V lost 8 bases, J lost 4 bases, and 14 bases lay in between. CDR3 loop: CASRDTESYGYTF. The CDR3 DNA reads as TGTGCCAGCCGGGACACGGAGAGCTATGGCTACACCTTC.

This clonotype has a handful of counts. The DNA for the CDR3 is TGTGCCTGGAGCGTTCATGAGCAGTTCTTC. This translates into CAWSVHEQFF. V and J are TRBV30 and TRBJ2-1, with D uncertain. Germline CDR1 reads GTSNPN; CDR2 reads SVGIG (reference sequence). CDR3 length: 10 residues. The V end was cut by 3 bases, the J end by 8 bases, with 5 bases between.

This clonotype was found many times. J is TRBJ1-1 and V is TRBV12-5; maybe TRBD1 (6 bases). This CDR3 comprises 16 residues. V was cut by 4 bases and J by 6 bases, with 21 bases left in between. Per the germline V gene, CDR1 is LGHNT and CDR2 is FRNRAP. The DNA for the CDR3 is TGTGCTAGTGGTTCCCTACAGGGAGATTCCTCCGCTGAAGCTTTCTTT. Translating gives CASGSLQGDSSAEAFF.

This clonotype showed up many times. J is TRBJ1-1 and V is TRBV28; no firm D call. The germline V gene encodes CDR1 MDHEN and CDR2 SYDVKM. The CDR3 loop spans 12 amino acids. Trimming stripped 1 base from V and 7 bases from J, with 7 bases between. CDR3 in DNA: TGTGCCAGCAGTTTATTGGCAGATGAAGCTTTCTTT. Translating it yields CASSLLADEAFF.